The 18 T cell receptor beta chains given below trace back to one sample, sequenced in a study of beta chain features in type 1 diabetes. Expressed TCRB transcripts were sequenced because the entire RNA isolate underwent reverse transcription. Using immunoSEQ multiplex PCR, the repertoire was profiled, and TCRdb retains in-frame clones only, with some absent. The table lists roughly 450,000 clones, more than 9.5% of them singletons. The sequencing sample was made of naive CD4+ T cells from blood. These receptors originate from a woman aged 18-29 years in good health.

This chain uses TRBV7-2 with TRBJ2-3, with TRBD1 identical over 7 bases. The germline V gene has CDR1 SGHTA and CDR2 FQGNSA. There are 16 residues in the CDR3. The V and J ends lost 2 bases and 2 bases, in that order; junction bases with no gene match: 7. CDR3 DNA: TGTGCCAGCAGCTTAAACCCACAGGGGTTCACAGATACGCAGTATTTT. Its protein is CASSLNPQGFTDTQYF.

The chain employs TRBV7-2 and TRBJ1-5; D possibly corresponds to TRBD1 (5 bases). Trimming took off 5 bases at V and 0 bases at J, with 11 bases between the two ends. Germline V gene data show CDR1 as SGHTA and CDR2 as FQGNSA. The CDR3 runs to 15 residues. The CDR3 DNA follows: TGTGCCAGCAGCAAAGGGGATTATAGCAATCAGCCCCAGCATTTT. Translation gives CASSKGDYSNQPQHF. Complete variable domain (other parts from reference TRBV7-2 and TRBJ1-5): GAGVSQSPSNKVTEKGKDVELRCDPISGHTALYWYRQSLGQGLEFLIYFQGNSAPDKSGLPSDRFSAERTGGSVSTLTIQRTQQEDSAVYLCASSKGDYSNQPQHFGDGTRLSIL.

This clone was counted a few times. The chain carries TRBV25-1 and TRBJ1-4; a possible D gene is TRBD1 (5 bases). Between the trimmed V and J ends, which lost 6 bases and 4 bases, there was a span of 12 bases. This CDR3 spans 14 amino acids. Germline lookup yields CDR1 MGHDK and CDR2 SYGVNS. CDR3 in amino acids: CASSAGTVNEKLFF. DNA for the CDR3: TGTGCCAGCAGCGCCGGGACGGTTAATGAAAAACTGTTTTTT.

To note about this clone: Since a much larger clone is just one base distant, this may be a read error. The chain joins TRBV19 to TRBJ2-5; D unresolved. Germline V CDR1 and CDR2: LNHDA, SQIVND (reference sequence). The CDR3 is made up of 11 amino acids. V was shortened by 5 bases and J by 1 base, with 2 bases between the two germline ends. The chain's CDR3 is CASSVQETQYF. In DNA, the CDR3 is TGTGCCAGTAGTGTCCAAGAGACCCAGTACTTC.

To note about this clone: A much larger clone lies one base from this, so it may be a read error. The chain couples TRBV7-2 to TRBJ2-2; 7 bases align to TRBD1. CDR1 and CDR2 (germline): SGHTA, FQGNSA. V shed 4 bases, J shed 2 bases, and the junction held 1 base outside the gene matches. The CDR3 covers 14 residues. CDR3 DNA: TGTGCCAGCAGCTGGGACAGAAACACCGGGGAGCTGTTTTTT. Its protein is CASSWDRNTGELFF. Full variable domain (remainder filled in from reference TRBV7-2 and TRBJ2-2): GAGVSQSPSNKVTEKGKDVELRCDPISGHTALYWYRQSLGQGLEFLIYFQGNSAPDKSGLPSDRFSAERTGGSVSTLTIQRTQQEDSAVYLCASSWDRNTGELFFGEGSRLTVL.

The CDR3 loop is CASSVERLAGNPDTQYF. The CDR3 DNA reads as TGTGCCAGCAGCGTAGAGAGACTAGCGGGGAATCCAGATACGCAGTATTTT. The chain carries TRBV9 and TRBJ2-3, with 11 bases lining up with TRBD2. Germline V lookup: CDR1 SGDLS, CDR2 YYNGEE. The CDR3 consists of 17 residues. Trimming removed 0 bases from V and 4 bases from J; junction bases left unmatched: 7.

This clone occurred a few times. V is TRBV7-9 and J is TRBJ1-2; tentatively, D is TRBD1 (6 bases). Trimming shortened V by 8 bases and J by 3 bases, and 7 bases separated the two germline ends. The CDR3 spans 11 residues. CDR1 SEHNR and CDR2 FQNEAQ come from the germline V gene (reference sequence). The DNA for the CDR3 is TGTGCCAGCCCAGGGGACTATGGCTACACCTTC. Translation: CASPGDYGYTF.

This chain uses TRBV13 with TRBJ2-7; tentatively, D is TRBD1 (5 bases). Germline V CDR1 and CDR2: PRHDT, FYEKMQ (reference sequence). The CDR3 contains 13 residues. Trimming took 9 bases from V and 0 from J, leaving 12 bases between them. CDR3 sequence reads: CASLSRASYEQYF. The CDR3 DNA is TGTGCCAGTTTGTCCAGGGCCTCCTACGAGCAGTACTTC.

This chain joins TRBV15 and TRBJ2-1, with TRBD2 matching over 10 bases. The CDR3 loop spans 17 amino acids. From germline, CDR1 is LNHNV and CDR2 YYDKDF (reference sequence). The V and J ends lost 3 bases and 2 bases, in that order; junction bases with no gene match: 7. The CDR3 reads CATSRAGLAEPYNEQFF. CDR3 DNA sequence: TGTGCCACCAGCAGGGCAGGACTAGCGGAGCCCTACAATGAGCAGTTCTTC.

This clone was observed a few times. This rearrangement joins TRBV15 to TRBJ2-5; D is unresolved. Germline V gene data show CDR1 as LNHNV and CDR2 as YYDKDF (reference sequence). Trimming removed 1 base at V and 3 bases at J, with 3 bases between. The CDR3 runs to 12 residues. CDR3 residues: CATSRGEETQYF. CDR3 DNA: TGTGCCACCAGCAGAGGGGAAGAGACCCAGTACTTC.

The V and J genes are TRBV7-2 and TRBJ1-1, with TRBD1 matching over 10 bases. The CDR3 runs 18 residues. Germline V lookup: CDR1 SGHTA, CDR2 FQGNSA. The trim removed 3 bases at V and 4 bases at J, leaving 14 bases unmatched. In DNA form, the CDR3 reads TGTGCCAGCAGCTTTTTTCCGGGACAGGGGAAAGGAACCACTGAAGCTTTCTTT. Translation: CASSFFPGQGKGTTEAFF. Full variable domain (remainder filled in from reference TRBV7-2 and TRBJ1-1): GAGVSQSPSNKVTEKGKDVELRCDPISGHTALYWYRQSLGQGLEFLIYFQGNSAPDKSGLPSDRFSAERTGGSVSTLTIQRTQQEDSAVYLCASSFFPGQGKGTTEAFFGQGTRLTVV.

This clone has more than one count but fewer than ten. V gene TRBV6-5 combines with J gene TRBJ2-7, with D tentatively TRBD1 (6 bases). This CDR3 comprises 16 residues. Trimming left V 3 bases short and J 0 bases short, with 15 bases between. Germline V lookup: CDR1 MNHEY, CDR2 SVGAGI. CDR3 in DNA: TGTGCCAGCAGTTATCAGGGGCAGGCCTTCTCCTACGAGCAGTACTTC. Encoded protein: CASSYQGQAFSYEQYF.

The V gene is TRBV9, the J gene TRBJ2-1; 9 bases line up with TRBD2. CDR3 length: 15 amino acids. Per germline, CDR1 SGDLS and CDR2 YYNGEE. V lost 0 bases, J lost 8 bases, and 6 bases stayed unmatched. The CDR3 loop reads CASSVEAGGPYEQFF. CDR3 DNA: TGTGCCAGCAGCGTAGAGGCGGGAGGGCCGTATGAGCAGTTCTTC.

This clone was seen more than once but under ten times. The gene calls are TRBV28 and TRBJ2-7; D might be TRBD2 (6 bases). CDR1 MDHEN and CDR2 SYDVKM come from the germline V gene. This CDR3 is 12 amino acids long. Deletions cut 6 bases from V and 2 bases from J, with 8 bases between. The CDR3 coding sequence is TGTGCCAGCAGGGGCGGGACCTACGAGCAGTACGTC. It yields the protein CASRGGTYEQYV.

This clone has only a few counts. In the same sample, other DNA sequences code for this CDR3. This chain joins TRBV15 and TRBJ2-5; D is unclear. V lost 3 bases to trimming and J lost 5 bases, with 10 bases between them. The V gene's germline CDR1 is LNHNV and CDR2 YYDKDF (reference sequence). The CDR3 loop spans 13 amino acids. CDR3 protein: CATSRGLGETQYF. The CDR3 bases are TGTGCCACCAGCAGGGGTCTGGGGGAGACCCAGTACTTC. Full variable domain (rest looked up from reference TRBV15 and TRBJ2-5): DAMVIQNPRYQVTQFGKPVTLSCSQTLNHNVMYWYQQKSSQAPKLLFHYYDKDFNNEADTPDNFQSRRPNTSFCFLDIRSPGLGDTAMYLCATSRGLGETQYFGPGTRLLVL.

The rearrangement joins TRBV25-1 to TRBJ2-7; D call uncertain. Trimming took 3 bases from V and 4 from J, leaving 13 bases between them. The CDR3 sequence is 14 residues long. Germline lookup yields CDR1 MGHDK and CDR2 SYGVNS. This chain's CDR3 is CASSDPAPRYEQYF. For the CDR3, the DNA is TGTGCCAGCAGTGACCCTGCCCCTCGATACGAGCAGTACTTC.

This clone occurred a few times. J is TRBJ2-7 and V is TRBV13, with D tentatively TRBD1 (5 bases). Trimming pared 1 base from V and 3 bases from J, leaving 7 bases between. CDR3 size: 13 residues. In germline, CDR1 is PRHDT, CDR2 FYEKMQ (reference sequence). The CDR3: CASSLDRNYEQYV. In nucleotides, the CDR3 is TGTGCCAGCAGCTTAGACAGGAACTACGAGCAGTACGTC.

This clone occurred a few times. The V gene is TRBV10-2, the J gene TRBJ1-5, with 8 bases that match TRBD1. CDR1 and CDR2 from the germline V gene are WSHSY and SAAADI. The V gene end was trimmed by 6 bases and the J gene end by 5 bases; junction bases not matched to a gene: 3. This CDR3 has 13 residues. In nucleotides, the CDR3 is TGCGCCAGCAGAGGACAGGGATATCAGCCCCAGCATTTT. It is translated as CASRGQGYQPQHF.